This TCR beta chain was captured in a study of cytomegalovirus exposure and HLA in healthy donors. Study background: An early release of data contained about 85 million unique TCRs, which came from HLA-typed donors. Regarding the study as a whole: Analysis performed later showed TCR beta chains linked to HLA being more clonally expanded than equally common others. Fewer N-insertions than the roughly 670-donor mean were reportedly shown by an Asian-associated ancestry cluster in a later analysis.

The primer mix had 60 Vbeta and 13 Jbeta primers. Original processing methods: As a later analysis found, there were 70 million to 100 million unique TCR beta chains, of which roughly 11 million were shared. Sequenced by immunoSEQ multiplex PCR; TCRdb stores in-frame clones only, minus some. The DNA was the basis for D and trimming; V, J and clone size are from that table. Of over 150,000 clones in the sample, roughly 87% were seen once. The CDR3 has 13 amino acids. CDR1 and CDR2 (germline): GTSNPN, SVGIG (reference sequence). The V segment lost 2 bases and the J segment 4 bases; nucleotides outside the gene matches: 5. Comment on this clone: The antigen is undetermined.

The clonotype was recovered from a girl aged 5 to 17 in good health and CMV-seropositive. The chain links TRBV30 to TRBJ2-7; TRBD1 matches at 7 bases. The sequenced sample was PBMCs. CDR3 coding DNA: TGTGCCTGGAGTCTAGGCAGGGGGTACGAGCAGTACTTC. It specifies CAWSLGRGYEQYF. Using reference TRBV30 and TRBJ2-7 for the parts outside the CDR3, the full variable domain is SQTIHQWPATLVQPVGSPLSLECTVEGTSNPNLYWYRQAAGRGLQLLFYSVGIGQISSEVPQNLSASRPQDRQFILSSKKLLLSDSGFYLCAWSLGRGYEQYFGPGTRLTVT.